One and the same sample provided the 13 T cell receptor beta chains below, sequenced in a study of T cell responses to AZD1222 COVID-19 vaccine (dated by TCRdb to the early 2020s). Sample time point, as interpreted from the label and publication: about 28 days (+/-7) after the second vaccine dose. Receptor libraries were prepared by the immunoSEQ multiplex PCR assay. Here the immuneACCESS table is served through TCRdb, limited to in-frame sequences with V and J called. Missing clones are a known gap in these copies; in checked studies unresolved V genes cover under half, and the rest lacks a known reason. This sample holds 70,000 to 95,000 clones; approximately 91% were observed only once. About 7.1% of the sample belongs to the ten largest clones. The starting material was peripheral blood, obtained 28 days after the second AZD1222 dose. The receptor set was obtained from an adult who received the AZD1222 COVID-19 vaccine.

V usage is TRBV15 and J usage is TRBJ2-7; D is perhaps TRBD2 (7 bases). Per the germline V gene, CDR1 is LNHNV and CDR2 is YYDKDF (reference sequence). This CDR3 is 14 amino acids long. V lost 3 bases, J lost 2 bases, and 11 bases lay in between. CDR3 in DNA: TGTGCCACCAGCAGGGGGGCGGGAGCCTACGAGCAGTACTTC. It translates to CATSRGAGAYEQYF.

This clone was seen a single time. The chain combines TRBV7-9 with TRBJ2-7; D uncertain. Germline CDR1 and CDR2: SEHNR and FQNEAQ (reference sequence). Deletions cut 4 bases from V and 1 base from J, with 5 bases between. This CDR3 comprises 12 residues. This chain's CDR3 is CASSSLSYEQYF. The DNA of the CDR3 is TGTGCCAGCAGCTCACTTTCCTACGAGCAGTACTTC. The full variable domain, in which reference TRBV7-9 and TRBJ2-7 provide the parts outside the CDR3, is DTGVSQNPRHKITKRGQNVTFRCDPISEHNRLYWYRQTLGQGPEFLTYFQNEAQLEKSRLLSDRFSAERPKGSFSTLEIQRTEQGDSAMYLCASSSLSYEQYFGPGTRLTVT.

The gene calls are TRBV4-1 and TRBJ1-1, with 10 positions matching TRBD1. After removal of 1 base from V and 3 bases from J, the junction contained 5 bases not matched to a gene. CDR3 length: 16 amino acids. Germline values: CDR1 MGHRA, CDR2 YSYEKL. Written as DNA, the CDR3 is TGCGCCAGCAGCCAAGGCCGGGACAGGGGATACACTGAAGCTTTCTTT. Encoded protein: CASSQGRDRGYTEAFF.

The CDR3 region is CASSYGTVFNNSPLHF. The CDR3 region has the DNA TGTGCCAGTAGTTATGGGACAGTCTTCAATAATTCACCCCTCCACTTT. This sequence joins TRBV19 and TRBJ1-6; 7 nucleotides align to TRBD1. The CDR3 runs to 16 residues. Germline CDR1 reads LNHDA; CDR2 reads SQIVND (reference sequence). Unmatched junction bases numbered 9, after V lost 5 bases and J lost 5 bases.

J is TRBJ1-6 and V is TRBV6-5, with 7 bases fitting TRBD1. The J segment lost 8 bases and the V segment lost 7 bases, leaving 5 bases of the junction unmatched. Per germline, CDR1 MNHEY and CDR2 SVGAGI. This CDR3 comprises 13 residues. CDR3 sequence reads: CASNNRGDSPLHF. DNA of the CDR3: TGTGCCAGCAATAACAGGGGCGATTCACCCCTCCACTTT.

This chain uses TRBV6-5 with TRBJ2-1; 10 positions match TRBD2. The CDR3 totals 13 residues. The germline gives CDR1 MNHEY, CDR2 SVGAGI. Germline trimming cut 6 bases from V and 7 bases from J; bases unmatched to any gene: 3. Here the CDR3 reads CASSLAGVNEQFF. As DNA, the CDR3 is TGTGCCAGCAGCCTAGCGGGAGTAAATGAGCAGTTCTTC.

The V and J genes are TRBV12-3 or TRBV12-4 and TRBJ2-3; D is unresolved. Trimming shortened V by 6 bases and J by 3 bases, and 10 bases separated the two germline ends. This CDR3 spans 13 amino acids. In nucleotides, the CDR3 is TGTGCCAGCAGCTCGTCTGGGACAGATACGCAGTATTTT. Residues: CASSSSGTDTQYF.

The chain joins TRBV28 to TRBJ1-3, with D perhaps TRBD1 (6 bases). This CDR3 is built from 15 residues. Trimming took off 5 bases at V and 0 bases at J, with 11 bases between the two ends. Germline CDR1 reads MDHEN; CDR2 reads SYDVKM. The CDR3 region has the DNA TGTGCCAGCAGTACCCACAGGGTCTCTGGAAACACCATATATTTT. This translates into CASSTHRVSGNTIYF.

The V gene is TRBV24-1, the J gene TRBJ2-1; 7 positions agree with TRBD2. The junction had 2 bases not matched to a gene; V was cut back by 0 bases and J by 7 bases. There are 14 residues in the CDR3. The germline CDR1 and CDR2 sequences are KGHDR and SFDVKD. The CDR3 nucleotides are TGTGCCACCAGTGATTTGTGGGGAGGGAATGAGCAGTTCTTC. Protein: CATSDLWGGNEQFF.

V gene TRBV7-2 combines with J gene TRBJ2-1; D remains ambiguous. V was clipped by 1 base and J by 7 bases, with 14 bases between them. This CDR3 is built from 15 residues. Germline loops: CDR1 SGHTA, CDR2 FQGNSA. For the CDR3, the DNA is TGTGCCAGCAGCTTAGTTCTGGTAGCAGCTAATGAGCAGTTCTTC. This gives the protein CASSLVLVAANEQFF.

The V call is TRBV7-9, the J call TRBJ1-1; perhaps TRBD1 as D (6 bases). Germline lookup yields CDR1 SEHNR and CDR2 FQNEAQ (reference sequence). The CDR3 length is 17 residues. Deletions cut 2 bases from V and 4 bases from J, with 20 bases between. CDR3 residues: CASSLYVAGHRVTEAFF. DNA of the CDR3: TGTGCCAGCAGCTTATATGTGGCGGGGCACAGGGTCACTGAAGCTTTCTTT.

This clone was found once. The chain has TRBV6-6 and TRBJ2-5; D uncertain. There are 11 residues in the CDR3. Germline V gene lookup returns CDR1 MNHNY and CDR2 SVGAGI (reference sequence). Trimming removed 6 bases from V and 4 bases from J, with 6 bases in between. CDR3 in DNA: TGTGCCAGCAGGCTCGTAGAGACCCAGTACTTC. Its protein is CASRLVETQYF.

CDR3 sequence: CASRGLWGTDTQYF. The CDR3 DNA reads as TGTGCCAGCAGAGGCTTGTGGGGAACAGATACGCAGTATTTT. The rearrangement joins TRBV27 to TRBJ2-3; D gene ambiguous. The germline gives CDR1 MNHEY, CDR2 SMNVEV (reference sequence). Trimming left V 6 bases short and J 3 bases short, with 13 bases between. CDR3 length: 14 amino acids.